This TCR beta chain was sequenced during a study of metastatic and nonmetastatic thyroid tumors. There are many counts of this clone. The antigen is unknown. No patient received treatment before thyroid surgery. CDR1 is SNHLY and CDR2 is FYNNEI in the germline V gene. V lost 8 bases and J 2 bases, leaving 16 bases between the germline ends. This CDR3 spans 14 amino acids. The study, taken as a whole, reports: A significant increase in TCR beta diversity was reportedly seen in malignant thyroid tumors relative to benign nodules, in blood and tumor.

MiXCR reprocessed the PCR reads for TCRdb. The sample records some 93,000 clones, over 9.5% being singletons. The chain recombines TRBV2 with TRBJ2-7; D is undetermined. Sequencing was carried out using blood. The TCR was taken from a female donor with papillary thyroid cancer or a benign thyroid nodule (not recorded which). Some clones in this sample may be carry-over from other donors' samples. CDR3 coding DNA: TGTGCCAGCGTCCGTATAGTTGGGGCCTACGAGCAGTACTTC. Amino acids: CASVRIVGAYEQYF.